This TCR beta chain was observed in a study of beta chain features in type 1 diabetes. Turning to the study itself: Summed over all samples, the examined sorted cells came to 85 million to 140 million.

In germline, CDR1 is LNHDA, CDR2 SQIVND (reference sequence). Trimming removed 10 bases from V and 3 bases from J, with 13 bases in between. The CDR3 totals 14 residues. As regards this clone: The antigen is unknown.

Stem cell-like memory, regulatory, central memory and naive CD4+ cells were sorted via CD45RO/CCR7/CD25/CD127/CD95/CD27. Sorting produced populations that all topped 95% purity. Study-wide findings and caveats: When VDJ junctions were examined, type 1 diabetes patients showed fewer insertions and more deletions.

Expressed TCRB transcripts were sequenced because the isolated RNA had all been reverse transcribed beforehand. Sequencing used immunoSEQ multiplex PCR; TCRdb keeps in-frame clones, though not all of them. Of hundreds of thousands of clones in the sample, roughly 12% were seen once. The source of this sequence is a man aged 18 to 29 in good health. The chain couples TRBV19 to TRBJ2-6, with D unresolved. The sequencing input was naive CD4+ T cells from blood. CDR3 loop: CATAEINGANVLTF. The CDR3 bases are TGTGCCACCGCCGAGATTAATGGGGCCAACGTCCTGACTTTC.